The rows below give T cell receptor beta chains drawn from one sample of a study of T cell repertoires in cytomegalovirus infection. These receptors lack a known antigen. TCRdb re-called the reads with MiXCR, one entry per CDR3 protein. This sample has under 90,000 distinct CDR3 sequences, with about 22% found just once. The specimen sequenced was PBMCs, sequenced either directly or after in vitro stimulation (not recorded which). Receptors were obtained from a human donor in good health (CMV status not recorded). Some clones in this sample may be carry-over from other donors' samples. CDR3s include the opening cysteine and the closing phenylalanine or tryptophan. Each record gives: J gene, clone size, D gene, V gene, CDR3 protein, CDR3 DNA. A D gene is named only where the DNA matches it firmly. Clone size, where shown, is once, few, many, or a class for clones that have expanded.

TRBJ1-6 few TRBD1 TRBV11-2 CASSLIGTDLSPLHF TGTGCCAGCAGCTTAATTGGGACAGACCTTTCACCCCTCCACTTT
TRBJ2-1 few NA TRBV14 CASSQLDSRHEQFF TGTGCCAGCAGCCAACTTGACTCTCGTCATGAGCAGTTCTTC
TRBJ2-1 many NA TRBV7-6 CASSPRSRNSYNEQFF TGTGCCAGCAGCCCTCGTAGCCGTAACTCCTACAATGAGCAGTTCTTC
TRBJ1-2 few NA TRBV18 CASSRGDDGGYTF TGTGCCAGCTCACGAGGGGACGACGGAGGCTACACCTTC
TRBJ2-2 few NA TRBV7-3 CASSLGGNGELFF TGTGCCAGCAGCTTAGGTGGAAACGGGGAGCTGTTTTTT
TRBJ1-6 many NA TRBV7-8 CASSSKRGQLNSPLHF TGTGCCAGCAGCTCAAAACGAGGACAGTTAAACTCACCCCTCCACTTT
TRBJ2-1 few TRBD2 TRBV6-1 CASSTGLAGAEQFF TGTGCCAGCAGCACGGGGCTAGCGGGAGCTGAGCAGTTCTTC
TRBJ2-7 once TRBD1 TRBV5-1 CASSRDRVGDEQYF TGCGCCAGCAGCCGGGACAGGGTAGGGGACGAGCAGTACTTC
TRBJ1-1 once NA TRBV7-3 CASSLRPSSGDSEAFF TGTGCCAGCAGCTTACGTCCCAGTTCAGGCGATAGTGAAGCTTTCTTT
TRBJ1-4 NA NA TRBV19 CASSTGGAGEKLFF TGTGCCAGTAGTACAGGCGGCGCCGGGGAAAAACTGTTTTTT
TRBJ2-1 few NA TRBV6-1 CASRGSGTRSYNEQFF TGTGCCAGCAGAGGGTCTGGGACTCGATCCTACAATGAGCAGTTCTTC
TRBJ2-7 few NA TRBV25-1 CASSVAGTPEQYF TGTGCCAGCAGTGTCGCAGGGACCCCCGAGCAGTACTTC
TRBJ1-1 NA NA TRBV5-4 CASSQDPNTEAFF TGTGCCAGCAGCCAGGACCCTAACACTGAAGCTTTCTTT
TRBJ1-1 many NA TRBV12-5 CASGFRGSATEAFF TGTGCTAGTGGTTTTCGGGGCTCAGCAACTGAAGCTTTCTTT
TRBJ1-1 NA TRBD1 TRBV12-3/TRBV12-4 CASIRTGRTEAFF TGTGCCAGCATTAGGACAGGGAGGACTGAAGCTTTCTTT
TRBJ2-5 few NA TRBV28 CASNPFRTNQETQYF TGTGCCAGCAACCCCTTTCGAACAAACCAAGAGACCCAGTACTTC
TRBJ2-6 few TRBD1 TRBV6-2/TRBV6-3 CASSYFGTGTGANVLTF TGTGCCAGCAGTTACTTCGGGACAGGGACTGGGGCCAACGTCCTGACTTTC
TRBJ2-5 NA NA TRBV6-8 CASRRPPPLETQYF TGTGCCAGCAGACGCCCGCCCCCTTTGGAGACCCAGTACTTC
TRBJ1-4 many NA TRBV7-8 CASKGEKLFF TGTGCCAGCAAGGGGGAAAAACTGTTTTTT
TRBJ1-2 NA NA TRBV6-1 CASSSRDFYGYTF TGTGCCAGCAGTTCTCGGGACTTCTATGGCTACACCTTC
TRBJ2-1 few TRBD2 TRBV6-2/TRBV6-3 CASSYAGEAYNEQFF TGTGCCAGCAGTTACGCGGGAGAAGCCTACAATGAGCAGTTCTTC
TRBJ2-1 NA TRBD2 TRBV19 CASSIRLAGGYNEQFF TGTGCCAGTAGTATAAGGCTAGCGGGAGGATACAATGAGCAGTTCTTC
TRBJ1-4 many TRBD1 TRBV20-1 CSAEDRGKTNEKLFF TGCAGTGCTGAAGACAGGGGGAAGACTAATGAAAAACTGTTTTTT
TRBJ1-1 few TRBD1 TRBV19 CASSISTGLRVNTEAFF TGTGCCAGTAGTATATCGACAGGGTTGAGGGTGAACACTGAAGCTTTCTTT